These T cell receptor beta chains were read from a single sample in a study of blood T cells in healthy people across ages. In TCRdb, the 5' RACE reads were re-called with MiXCR into one record per CDR3 protein. The sample records hundreds of thousands of distinct CDR3 sequences, less than 60% being singletons. Sequenced sample: blood. The source of these receptors is an elderly man in good health. The CDR3 runs from the conserved cysteine through the conserved F or W. The D gene is left open where the match is weak. Clone size is not always given. Where it is, it says once, few, many or a class for expanded clones.

j_gene | d_gene | abundance | v_gene | CDR3nt | CDR3aa
TRBJ1-6 | . | . | TRBV5-1 | TGCGCCAGCAGCCAGGACAACATAGAATCACCCCTCCACTTT | CASSQDNIESPLHF
TRBJ2-2 | . | . | TRBV5-1 | TGCGCCAGCAGCTTCGACAGTATCTTCACCGGGGAGCTGTTTTTT | CASSFDSIFTGELFF
TRBJ1-5 | . | . | TRBV30 | TGTGCCTGGAGTGTCGCAGAATCACGGCCCCAGCATTTT | CAWSVAESRPQHF
TRBJ1-1 | . | few | TRBV29-1 | TGCAGCGTTGAAGCCCTTCGGCCAGACGATAAAGCTTTCTTT | CSVEALRPDDKAFF
TRBJ1-1 | . | . | TRBV5-1 | TGCGCCAGCAGGTTGGGGCAGCCTATGAACACTGAAGCTTTCTTT | CASRLGQPMNTEAFF
TRBJ1-1 | . | . | TRBV7-9 | TGTGCCAGCAGCGAATTCCAGGCGGGGGCGGCCACTGAAGCTTTCTTT | CASSEFQAGAATEAFF
TRBJ2-7 | . | . | TRBV29-1 | TGCAGCGCGACCGGGACGGACTTCAGCTCCTACGAGCAGTACTTC | CSATGTDFSSYEQYF
TRBJ1-5 | . | . | TRBV4-2 | TGTGCCAGCAGCCAAGTAGGAGGACGGCAGCCCCAGCATTTT | CASSQVGGRQPQHF
TRBJ1-2 | TRBD1 | . | TRBV29-1 | TGCAGCGTTGAAGATGGGACAGGGGGCCTGGTCAATGGCTACACCTTC | CSVEDGTGGLVNGYTF
TRBJ2-7 | TRBD2 | . | TRBV4-3 | TGCGCCAGCAGCCAAGGGATCCCGGGACTAGCGGTGGGGTACTACGAGCAGTACTTC | CASSQGIPGLAVGYYEQYF
TRBJ1-6 | . | . | TRBV5-1 | TGCGCCAGCAGCCGACAGAGGAGCTCCTATAATTCACCCCTCCACTTT | CASSRQRSSYNSPLHF
TRBJ2-2 | . | few | TRBV7-2 | TGTGCCAGCAGCCCTAGGAATACTCGGTACACCGGGGAGCTGTTTTTT | CASSPRNTRYTGELFF
TRBJ2-5 | TRBD1 | . | TRBV12-3/TRBV12-4 | TGTGCCAGCAGTTTCAGGGGGCAACAAGAGACCCAGTACTTT | CASSFRGQQETQYF
TRBJ2-1 | . | . | TRBV7-2 | TGTGCCAGCAGCTTAGCTCGCGGGGAGTACAATGAGCAGTTCTTC | CASSLARGEYNEQFF
TRBJ2-5 | . | . | TRBV7-2 | TGTGCCAGCAGCTCAGGGCAGGCCCTTTTGGGGGACAATGAGCAGTACTTC | CASSSGQALLGDNEQYF
TRBJ2-7 | TRBD2 | . | TRBV3-1 | TGTGCCAGCAGCCAAGATAGCGCGGGAGCGGTATGCGAGCAGTACTTC | CASSQDSAGAVCEQYF
TRBJ1-1 | . | once | TRBV2 | TGTGCCAGCTGTACCACCGAGGCGAACACTGAAGCTTTCTTT | CASCTTEANTEAFF
TRBJ2-1 | . | few | TRBV15 | TGTGCCACCAGCAGAGATCTCGTTCCGGGGGTTGAGCAGTTCTTC | CATSRDLVPGVEQFF
TRBJ2-1 | . | . | TRBV15 | TGTGCCACCAGCAGAGACCGGGCCAACAATGAGCAGTTCTTC | CATSRDRANNEQFF
TRBJ2-3 | TRBD2 | . | TRBV11-3 | TGTGCCAGCAGTCCCCCCTTGAGCGGGAGTACAGATACGCAGTATTTT | CASSPPLSGSTDTQYF
TRBJ2-5 | . | few | TRBV3-1 | TGTGCCAGCACCAAGAGGGAGGCTCAAGAGACCCAGTACTTC | CASTKREAQETQYF
TRBJ2-6 | . | few | TRBV4-2 | TGTGCCAGCAGCCAAGATTTAAGTTCTGGGGCCAACGTCCTGACTTTC | CASSQDLSSGANVLTF
TRBJ2-7 | TRBD2 | few | TRBV28 | TGTGCCAGCATCATGGGAGGGAATATGGACGAGCAGTACTTC | CASIMGGNMDEQYF
TRBJ2-1 | TRBD2 | . | TRBV28 | TGTGCCAGCAGCCTTGGCTTGGGGTCGGCGGGAGCCCCCCAGTTCTTC | CASSLGLGSAGAPQFF
TRBJ2-5 | . | many | TRBV9 | TGTGCCAGCAGCGTAGTTGGAGGGCAAGAGACCCAGTACTTC | CASSVVGGQETQYF
TRBJ1-2 | . | . | TRBV7-8 | TGTGCCAGCAGCTGGGGAGATGGGGGGGCCCAGCACTATGGCTACACCTTC | CASSWGDGGAQHYGYTF
TRBJ2-7 | TRBD2 | . | TRBV4-2 | TGTGCCAGCAGCTTTACTGGGACTAGCGGGGCAACCTACGAGCAGTACTTC | CASSFTGTSGATYEQYF
TRBJ2-1 | TRBD2 | few | TRBV29-1 | TGCAGCGTTAGGGGTGGACTAGCGAGCCCCTACAATGAGCAGTTCTTC | CSVRGGLASPYNEQFF
TRBJ1-6 | . | . | TRBV30 | TGTGCCTGGACTGGGGACGGGGCGCTGTCACCCCTCCACTTT | CAWTGDGALSPLHF
TRBJ2-3 | TRBD2 | few | TRBV24-1 | TGTGCCACCAGTGACACCTGGACTAGCGGGAGCACAGATACGCAGTATTTT | CATSDTWTSGSTDTQYF
TRBJ2-7 | TRBD2 | . | TRBV29-1 | TGCAGCGTTGGGAGGGCTAGCGGGAGCGGCGAGCAGTACTTC | CSVGRASGSGEQYF
TRBJ2-5 | TRBD2 | . | TRBV20-1 | TGCAGTGCTAGATTCGGGACTAGCAAGGATGAGCAGTACTTC | CSARFGTSKDEQYF
TRBJ2-4 | . | many | TRBV7-9 | TGTGCCAGCAGCTTGAGTGACAAAAACATTCAGTACTTC | CASSLSDKNIQYF
TRBJ2-1 | TRBD2 | . | TRBV5-1 | TGCGCCAGCAGCTTGGGGCCAGCGGGAGTCCCAAATGAGCAGTTCTTC | CASSLGPAGVPNEQFF
TRBJ2-1 | TRBD2 | . | TRBV4-2 | TGTGCCAGCAGCCAGGCGGGAGGATCCTACAATGAGCAGTTCTTC | CASSQAGGSYNEQFF
TRBJ2-1 | . | once | TRBV5-1 | TGCGCCAGCAGCTTGGTGGGACTTCGCAATGAGCAGTTCTTC | CASSLVGLRNEQFF
TRBJ2-5 | TRBD1 | . | TRBV7-9 | TGTGCCAGCAGCTTAGCATGGAGGACAGGGTACGAGACCCAGTACTTC | CASSLAWRTGYETQYF
TRBJ1-4 | . | . | TRBV5-1 | TGCGCCAGCAGCTATACGGAAGGACGATCGCGAAAACTGTTTTTT | CASSYTEGRSRKLFF
TRBJ2-3 | . | few | TRBV11-3 | TGTGCCAGCAGCTTACACAGGGGCACAGATACGCAGTATTTT | CASSLHRGTDTQYF
TRBJ2-7 | . | few | TRBV12-3/TRBV12-4 | TGTGCCAGCACCATAGACGGGACCTACGAGCAGTACTTC | CASTIDGTYEQYF
TRBJ2-5 | TRBD2 | few | TRBV24-1 | TGTGCCACCAGTGCGGGGACTAGCGGGAGCGGGGAGACCCAGTACTTC | CATSAGTSGSGETQYF
TRBJ2-7 | TRBD2 | . | TRBV29-1 | TGCAGCGTGTCCAGAGCGGGAGGCCCTCGGGACGAGCAGTACTTC | CSVSRAGGPRDEQYF
TRBJ2-7 | TRBD2 | . | TRBV11-2 | TGTGCCAGCAGCTTAGGGGGGGGTTCGGACTACGAGCAGTACTTC | CASSLGGGSDYEQYF
TRBJ2-1 | TRBD1 | many | TRBV5-1 | TGCGCCAGCAGCTTAGGGGACAGCTGGGGTGAGCAGTTCTTC | CASSLGDSWGEQFF
TRBJ2-1 | TRBD2 | many | TRBV29-1 | TGCAGCGCTTCAGGACTAGCGGGACTCTATGAGCAGTTCTTC | CSASGLAGLYEQFF
TRBJ1-1 | . | few | TRBV6-1 | TGTGCCAGCACCCTGGACACAGTGAACACTGAAGCTTTCTTT | CASTLDTVNTEAFF
TRBJ2-1 | . | . | TRBV19 | TGTGCCAGTAGTATTTCGGGGAATAGGCAGCAGTTCTTC | CASSISGNRQQFF
TRBJ1-6 | . | . | TRBV7-3 | TGTGCCAGCAGCTTAATAACCGGCAGTCCACCCCTCCACTTT | CASSLITGSPPLHF
TRBJ2-1 | TRBD2 | few | TRBV7-2 | TGTGCCAGCAGCATAGCGGCTAGCGGGAGAGACAATGAGCAGTTCTTC | CASSIAASGRDNEQFF
TRBJ1-4 | TRBD1 | . | TRBV9 | TGTGCCAGCAGCCCCTCATGGGACAGGGTTGCGATGTCCGAATTGGGAAAACTGTTTTTT | CASSPSWDRVAMSELGKLFF
TRBJ2-1 | . | many | TRBV7-3 | TGTGCCAGCAGCCCCGGGCCGGACAATGAGCAGTTCTTC | CASSPGPDNEQFF
TRBJ2-5 | TRBD2 | . | TRBV20-1 | TGCAGTGCTAGAGATGAGACTAGCGGGAGGGACGGGACCCAGTACTTC | CSARDETSGRDGTQYF